This is a list of T cell receptor beta chains from one sample in a study of Ad26.COV2.S vaccination and SARS-CoV-2 variants. Profiled with immunoSEQ multiplex PCR; TCRdb holds only in-frame clones, not every one. The data hold roughly 100,000 clones, with around three quarters observed a single time. The sample here was peripheral blood, taken after recovery from COVID-19. The receptor source for this set is a human donor who had recovered from COVID-19. CDR3s include the opening cysteine and the closing phenylalanine or tryptophan. Fields, in order: V gene, CDR3 length, clone size, J gene, CDR3 protein. Some rows mark clone size as missing; the rest say once, few, many or name a class of expanded clone.

v_gene: TRBV30
len: 14
abundance: NA
j_gene: TRBJ1-6
CDR3aa: CAWSSLRYNSPLHF

v_gene: TRBV5-1
len: 14
abundance: NA
j_gene: TRBJ2-1
CDR3aa: CASSEGQTYNEQFF

v_gene: TRBV5-4
len: 12
abundance: NA
j_gene: TRBJ2-7
CDR3aa: CASTESSYEQYF

v_gene: TRBV7-6
len: 14
abundance: medium-sized
j_gene: TRBJ1-2
CDR3aa: CASSLDGYLYGYTF

v_gene: TRBV12-3/TRBV12-4
len: 12
abundance: NA
j_gene: TRBJ2-3
CDR3aa: CASRWGTDTQYF

v_gene: TRBV5-1
len: 13
abundance: NA
j_gene: TRBJ1-2
CDR3aa: CASSPEGQAGYTF

v_gene: TRBV4-3
len: 15
abundance: NA
j_gene: TRBJ2-1
CDR3aa: CASSQEGEYYNEQFF

v_gene: TRBV2
len: 14
abundance: NA
j_gene: TRBJ2-3
CDR3aa: CASSAGGNADTQYF

v_gene: TRBV2
len: 15
abundance: NA
j_gene: TRBJ2-3
CDR3aa: CASRGLAGRTDTQYF

v_gene: TRBV6-1
len: 15
abundance: once
j_gene: TRBJ2-5
CDR3aa: CASSDDRGGGETQYF

v_gene: TRBV24-1
len: 14
abundance: NA
j_gene: TRBJ2-1
CDR3aa: CATSAVDGYNEQFF

v_gene: TRBV28
len: 12
abundance: NA
j_gene: TRBJ1-2
CDR3aa: CASSFGNYGYTF

v_gene: TRBV6-5
len: 13
abundance: NA
j_gene: TRBJ1-2
CDR3aa: CASSYGQEYGYTF

v_gene: TRBV24-1
len: 15
abundance: NA
j_gene: TRBJ1-5
CDR3aa: CPFLYFGNMNQPQHF

v_gene: TRBV29-1
len: 14
abundance: few
j_gene: TRBJ1-4
CDR3aa: CSVVRDSVGEKLFF

v_gene: TRBV3-1/TRBV3-2
len: 15
abundance: NA
j_gene: TRBJ1-1
CDR3aa: CASSQRGQPNTEAFF

v_gene: TRBV4-3
len: 15
abundance: NA
j_gene: TRBJ1-2
CDR3aa: CASSRAVGHVEGYTF

v_gene: TRBV6-1
len: 15
abundance: NA
j_gene: TRBJ1-4
CDR3aa: CASSESRLPNEKLFF

v_gene: TRBV2
len: 14
abundance: many
j_gene: TRBJ1-3
CDR3aa: CASIGRIAGNTIYF

v_gene: TRBV7-9
len: 16
abundance: NA
j_gene: TRBJ2-2
CDR3aa: CASSSPQAGVVGELFF

v_gene: TRBV19
len: 17
abundance: NA
j_gene: TRBJ2-1
CDR3aa: CASSPTMGGSSYNEQFF

v_gene: TRBV28
len: 15
abundance: NA
j_gene: TRBJ1-2
CDR3aa: CASSNPSGLRYGYTF

v_gene: TRBV28
len: 12
abundance: NA
j_gene: TRBJ2-5
CDR3aa: CASSTGIETQYF

v_gene: TRBV5-1
len: 15
abundance: NA
j_gene: TRBJ2-3
CDR3aa: CASSLRQGSHDTQYF

v_gene: TRBV10-3
len: 12
abundance: NA
j_gene: TRBJ2-3
CDR3aa: CATSLTTDTQYF

v_gene: TRBV6-5
len: 14
abundance: NA
j_gene: TRBJ1-1
CDR3aa: CASSYSDGWGKAFF

v_gene: TRBV12-3/TRBV12-4
len: 13
abundance: few
j_gene: TRBJ1-1
CDR3aa: CASRRVADTEAFF

v_gene: TRBV5-5
len: 16
abundance: NA
j_gene: TRBJ2-3
CDR3aa: CASSFQGRPSTDTQYF

v_gene: TRBV2
len: 13
abundance: NA
j_gene: TRBJ2-5
CDR3aa: CASSFSGTETQYF

v_gene: TRBV7-9
len: 17
abundance: NA
j_gene: TRBJ2-2
CDR3aa: CASSLGWGPSDTGELFF

v_gene: TRBV6-5
len: 16
abundance: once
j_gene: TRBJ2-3
CDR3aa: CASSYSAGRSTDTQYF

v_gene: TRBV3-1/TRBV3-2
len: 16
abundance: NA
j_gene: TRBJ2-3
CDR3aa: CASSYVAGRRTDTQYF

v_gene: TRBV10-3
len: 17
abundance: NA
j_gene: TRBJ2-6
CDR3aa: CAISYIVSSGGANVLTF

v_gene: TRBV19
len: 14
abundance: NA
j_gene: TRBJ1-2
CDR3aa: CASSIRGADYGYTF

v_gene: TRBV29-1
len: 11
abundance: NA
j_gene: TRBJ1-2
CDR3aa: CSVDPDTGYTF

v_gene: TRBV5-1
len: 16
abundance: NA
j_gene: TRBJ2-3
CDR3aa: CASSAGLLAITDTQYF

v_gene: TRBV11-2
len: 18
abundance: NA
j_gene: TRBJ2-1
CDR3aa: CASSLAVNRRGGENEQFF

v_gene: TRBV19
len: 15
abundance: NA
j_gene: TRBJ2-2
CDR3aa: CASSILGFRTGELFF

v_gene: TRBV6-5
len: 15
abundance: once
j_gene: TRBJ1-1
CDR3aa: CASSYRGAMNTEAFF

v_gene: TRBV19
len: 12
abundance: NA
j_gene: TRBJ1-2
CDR3aa: CASRSSGSGYTF

v_gene: TRBV27
len: 12
abundance: NA
j_gene: TRBJ2-7
CDR3aa: CASSLSVHEQYF

v_gene: TRBV28
len: 15
abundance: NA
j_gene: TRBJ1-3
CDR3aa: CASSLPGVSGNTIYF

v_gene: TRBV14
len: 16
abundance: NA
j_gene: TRBJ2-1
CDR3aa: CASSQLAGAYYNEQFF

v_gene: TRBV3-1/TRBV3-2
len: 15
abundance: once
j_gene: TRBJ2-2
CDR3aa: CASSQGRSNTGELFF

v_gene: TRBV5-6
len: 18
abundance: NA
j_gene: TRBJ2-2
CDR3aa: CASSLFFPGGRSTGELFF

v_gene: TRBV4-2
len: 17
abundance: NA
j_gene: TRBJ2-1
CDR3aa: CASSQVIAGGTYNEQFF

v_gene: TRBV10-1
len: 13
abundance: NA
j_gene: TRBJ2-7
CDR3aa: CASSPGQTYEQYF

v_gene: TRBV7-9
len: 15
abundance: NA
j_gene: TRBJ1-1
CDR3aa: CASSPRYRETPEAFF

v_gene: TRBV2
len: 14
abundance: NA
j_gene: TRBJ2-7
CDR3aa: CASSERREGYEQYF

v_gene: TRBV5-1
len: 14
abundance: NA
j_gene: TRBJ1-1
CDR3aa: CASSLNRANTEAFF

v_gene: TRBV29-1
len: 14
abundance: NA
j_gene: TRBJ1-4
CDR3aa: CSVPPDVGNEKLFF

v_gene: TRBV29-1
len: 13
abundance: NA
j_gene: TRBJ1-1
CDR3aa: CSSGGGEDTEAFF

v_gene: TRBV9
len: 15
abundance: NA
j_gene: TRBJ1-3
CDR3aa: CASSLDAHSGNTIYF

v_gene: TRBV6-5
len: 14
abundance: NA
j_gene: TRBJ2-7
CDR3aa: CASSYSDSRYEQYF